This is a list of T cell receptor beta chains from one sample in a study of control samples from healthy donors and cancer patients. Measured with immunoSEQ multiplex PCR; TCRdb has only the in-frame clones, and not every one. This sample has approximately 150,000 clones, with just under 90% found just once. Sequencing was performed on PBMCs. All receptors come from a man aged 45 to 65 with head and neck cancer. The CDR3 runs from the conserved cysteine through the conserved F or W. D genes are given only for firm matches. Only part of the rows carry a size: once, few, many, or a class if the clone is expanded.

J,V,D,size,CDR3,DNA
TRBJ1-5,TRBV5-6,.,once,CASSSTGLYNQPQHF,TGTGCCAGCAGCAGCACGGGACTTTATAATCAGCCCCAGCATTTT
TRBJ1-1,TRBV5-1,.,once,CASSLDRRTEAFF,TGCGCCAGCAGCTTGGACAGGCGCACTGAAGCTTTCTTT
TRBJ1-1,TRBV6-5,TRBD1,few,CASSSGQVTEAFF,TGTGCCAGCAGTAGCGGACAGGTCACTGAAGCTTTCTTT
TRBJ1-4,TRBV28,.,few,CASNDPLWREKLFF,TGTGCCAGCAATGACCCTCTTTGGCGGGAAAAACTGTTTTTT
TRBJ1-4,TRBV5-6,.,.,CASSLNFPAEDHEKLFF,TGTGCCAGCAGCTTGAATTTCCCAGCGGAGGATCATGAAAAACTGTTTTTT
TRBJ1-4,TRBV28,.,.,CASSLSDRIPKSTNEKLFF,TGTGCCAGCAGTTTATCTGACAGGATACCAAAATCAACTAATGAAAAACTGTTTTTT
TRBJ1-4,TRBV10-3,.,.,CAISESQEIYEKLFF,TGTGCCATCAGTGAGTCACAGGAAATTTATGAAAAACTGTTTTTT
TRBJ2-2,TRBV28,TRBD1,.,CASSFNTGGVGELFF,TGTGCCAGCAGTTTTAATACAGGGGGCGTAGGGGAGCTGTTTTTT
TRBJ2-1,TRBV15,TRBD1,.,CATSRRRDRVYNEQFF,TGTGCCACCAGCAGGAGGAGGGACAGGGTCTACAATGAGCAGTTCTTC
TRBJ2-7,TRBV30,TRBD1,.,CAWRAGTGGYEQYF,TGTGCCTGGAGGGCCGGGACAGGGGGTTACGAGCAGTACTTC
TRBJ2-5,TRBV3-1/TRBV3-2,.,.,CASSQGVLNGGETQYF,TGTGCCAGCAGCCAAGGGGTTTTGAACGGGGGTGAGACCCAGTACTTC
TRBJ1-4,TRBV6-5,.,.,CASSLANEKLFF,TGTGCCAGCAGTCTCGCTAATGAAAAACTGTTTTTT
TRBJ2-2,TRBV11-3,.,.,CASSRDDTGELFF,TGTGCCAGCAGTCGGGATGACACCGGGGAGCTGTTTTTT
TRBJ1-2,TRBV5-1,.,.,CASSLILDYNYGYTF,TGCGCCAGCAGCTTGATACTGGACTATAACTATGGCTACACCTTC
TRBJ1-2,TRBV14,TRBD1,.,CASSQARDSFNYGYTF,TGTGCCAGCAGCCAAGCCCGGGACAGTTTTAACTATGGCTACACCTTC
TRBJ2-1,TRBV19,TRBD1,.,CASSQLTGGYNEQFF,TGTGCCAGTAGCCAACTGACAGGGGGCTACAATGAGCAGTTCTTC
TRBJ1-1,TRBV30,.,.,CAWSSDSNRAFF,TGTGCCTGGAGTTCTGACTCCAATAGGGCTTTCTTT
TRBJ1-5,TRBV4-1,TRBD1,few,CASSTGQVNQPQHF,TGCGCCAGCAGCACCGGACAGGTGAATCAGCCCCAGCATTTT
TRBJ2-1,TRBV11-2,TRBD2,.,CASSLDGTSGNEQFF,TGTGCCAGCAGCTTAGATGGGACTAGCGGGAATGAGCAGTTCTTC
TRBJ2-7,TRBV6-2/TRBV6-3,.,.,CASSYSAGISYEQYF,TGTGCCAGCAGTTACTCGGCAGGGATTTCATACGAGCAGTACTTC
TRBJ2-1,TRBV28,.,.,CASSFRQSSYNEQFF,TGTGCCAGCAGTTTCAGGCAGAGCTCCTACAATGAGCAGTTCTTC
TRBJ1-1,TRBV5-4,.,.,CASRSSLNTEAFF,TGTGCCAGCAGGTCCTCCCTGAACACTGAAGCTTTCTTT
TRBJ1-3,TRBV6-5,.,.,CASSRMAGNTIYF,TGTGCCAGCAGCAGGATGGCTGGAAACACCATATATTTT
TRBJ1-3,TRBV5-1,.,.,CASRTAISGNTIYF,TGCGCCAGCAGGACAGCGATCTCTGGAAACACCATATATTTT
TRBJ2-1,TRBV18,TRBD2,.,CASSPLAGNNEQFF,TGTGCCAGCTCACCCCTAGCGGGGAACAATGAGCAGTTCTTC
TRBJ1-1,TRBV19,.,.,CASSIGQANTEAFF,TGTGCCAGTAGTATAGGACAGGCAAACACTGAAGCTTTCTTT
TRBJ1-5,TRBV12-3/TRBV12-4,.,.,CASRLRQNQPQHF,TGTGCCAGCAGATTGAGACAAAATCAGCCCCAGCATTTT
TRBJ1-6,TRBV18,TRBD1,.,CASSPTGDSYNSPLHF,TGTGCCAGCTCACCGACAGGGGACTCCTATAATTCACCCCTCCACTTT
TRBJ2-3,TRBV9,TRBD2,.,CASSGTSGEFTDTQYF,TGTGCCAGCAGCGGCACTAGCGGGGAATTCACAGATACGCAGTATTTT
TRBJ2-2,TRBV6-2/TRBV6-3,TRBD2,.,CASSYLPVAGATNTGELFF,TGTGCCAGCAGTTACCTCCCGGTAGCGGGGGCTACGAACACCGGGGAGCTGTTTTTT
TRBJ2-7,TRBV21-1,.,once,CASTLGDRTYEQYF,TGTGCCAGCACCCTTGGGGACCGCACCTACGAGCAGTACTTC
TRBJ2-3,TRBV4-1,TRBD1,.,CASSQTLGQVTDTQYF,TGCGCCAGCAGCCAAACACTGGGACAGGTCACAGATACGCAGTATTTT
TRBJ2-1,TRBV7-8,.,.,CASIHSGRNEQFF,TGTGCCAGCATTCATTCGGGGAGGAATGAGCAGTTCTTC
TRBJ1-2,TRBV29-1,TRBD1,.,CSVEFGTEHGYTF,TGCAGCGTTGAGTTTGGGACAGAGCATGGCTACACCTTC
TRBJ2-3,TRBV27,TRBD1,.,CASSQDRGTDTQYF,TGTGCCAGCAGTCAGGACAGGGGAACAGATACGCAGTATTTT
TRBJ1-3,TRBV24-1,.,few,CATSPSGGNTIYF,TGTGCCACCAGCCCATCCGGGGGAAACACCATATATTTT
TRBJ2-3,TRBV18,.,.,CASSPMGPGDTDTQYF,TGTGCCAGCTCACCAATGGGGCCAGGGGACACAGATACGCAGTATTTT
TRBJ2-2,TRBV24-1,.,few,CATSDGRGWEVVTGELFF,TGTGCCACCAGTGATGGCAGGGGTTGGGAAGTAGTGACCGGGGAGCTGTTTTTT
TRBJ2-5,TRBV25-1,.,.,CASGYQETQYF,TGTGCCAGCGGATACCAAGAGACCCAGTACTTC
TRBJ2-5,TRBV3-1/TRBV3-2,.,.,CASSQWEGETQYF,TGTGCCAGCAGCCAATGGGAAGGAGAGACCCAGTACTTC
TRBJ1-6,TRBV7-2,.,.,CASSLEMAAYNSPLHF,TGTGCCAGCAGCTTAGAGATGGCGGCTTATAATTCACCCCTCCACTTT
TRBJ1-1,TRBV6-5,.,.,CASSYARRTEAFF,TGTGCCAGCAGTTACGCAAGGAGGACTGAAGCTTTCTTT
TRBJ2-3,TRBV11-3,TRBD2,.,CASSLVSGSGTDTQYF,TGTGCCAGCAGCTTAGTTAGCGGGAGTGGCACAGATACGCAGTATTTT
TRBJ2-7,TRBV19,TRBD1,.,CASRAGQGAIYEQYF,TGTGCCAGTAGGGCAGGACAGGGGGCGATCTACGAGCAGTACTTC
TRBJ1-6,TRBV11-2,.,.,CASSFLGVGYGNSPLHF,TGTGCCAGCAGCTTTCTGGGGGTGGGTTATGGGAATTCACCCCTCCACTTT
TRBJ1-2,TRBV6-2/TRBV6-3,TRBD1,.,CASSNGQGHYGYTF,TGTGCCAGCAGTAACGGACAGGGTCACTATGGCTACACCTTC
TRBJ2-3,TRBV7-9,.,.,CASSSLDSSTDTQYF,TGTGCCAGCAGTTCCTTGGACAGTAGCACAGATACGCAGTATTTT
TRBJ2-4,TRBV18,.,.,CASSPQGLDIQYF,TGTGCCAGCTCACCACAGGGGTTGGACATTCAGTACTTC
TRBJ2-4,TRBV27,TRBD2,.,CASSPSLAGENIQYF,TGTGCCAGCAGTCCCTCGTTAGCGGGAGAAAACATTCAGTACTTC
TRBJ2-2,TRBV9,.,few,CASSVPGTTNTGELFF,TGTGCCAGCAGCGTTCCCGGGACAACGAACACCGGGGAGCTGTTTTTT